The 31 T cell receptor beta chains presented below share a single source sample, sequenced in a study of blood T cell repertoires in COVID-19. The method was immunoSEQ multiplex PCR; TCRdb's version includes in-frame clones alone and lacks a portion of them. The sample holds approximately 200,000 clones, around 90% seen once. Sequenced material: peripheral blood. The source of these receptors is a man between 65 and 80 years old with acute or convalescent COVID-19.

The CDR3 coding sequence is TGTGCCAGCAGTTTCGTCAGGGGAACTAATGAAAAACTGTTTTTT. Translated, it gives CASSFVRGTNEKLFF. The V and J genes are TRBV7-2 and TRBJ1-4; the D gene is possibly TRBD1 (6 bases). CDR3 size: 15 residues. The ends were cut back, 6 bases at V and 1 base at J, with 12 bases in the middle. Germline V gene sequence: CDR1 SGHTA, CDR2 FQGNSA.

The rearrangement links TRBV7-9 to TRBJ1-1, with TRBD1 as a possible D gene (5 bases). CDR3 length: 15 residues. The germline gives CDR1 SEHNR, CDR2 FQNEAQ (reference sequence). V shed 3 bases and J shed 1 base, with 12 bases lying between them. The CDR3 sequence is CASSLVGLQNTEAFF. The CDR3 DNA sequence: TGTGCCAGCAGCTTGGTGGGGCTGCAGAACACTGAAGCTTTCTTT.

The chain couples TRBV5-5 to TRBJ1-6; 11 bases agree with TRBD1. Germline CDR1 reads SGHKS; CDR2 reads YYEKEE (reference sequence). The CDR3 is made up of 14 amino acids. V was clipped by 2 bases and J by 10 bases; unmatched bases: 2. For the CDR3, the DNA is TGTGCCAGCAGCTTCGGACAGGGGGCATCACCCCTCCACTTT. Protein product: CASSFGQGASPLHF.

The CDR3 here is CASSPGPDYEQYF. The CDR3 DNA sequence: TGTGCCAGCAGCCCTGGGCCGGACTACGAGCAGTACTTC. The gene calls are TRBV7-3 and TRBJ2-7; D call uncertain. The CDR3 has 13 amino acids. Trimming left V 5 bases short and J 3 bases short, with 11 bases between. Germline V gene data show CDR1 as SGHTA and CDR2 as FQGTGA.

This chain connects TRBV25-1 to TRBJ2-1, with 8 bases that match TRBD2. This CDR3 has 14 amino acids. J lost 14 bases, V lost 4 bases, and 13 bases had no gene match. Germline assignment: CDR1 MGHDK and CDR2 SYGVNS. The CDR3 reads CASSGPGLESEKFF. The CDR3 DNA reads as TGTGCCAGCAGTGGACCGGGACTAGAATCAGAGAAGTTCTTC.

The chain couples TRBV28 to TRBJ1-1, with 7 bases matching TRBD1. From germline, CDR1 is MDHEN and CDR2 SYDVKM. The CDR3 is 14 residues long. J lost 0 bases, V lost 3 bases, and 1 base had no gene match. CDR3 residues: CASSFDRVNTEAFF. The CDR3 nucleotides read TGTGCCAGCAGTTTCGACAGGGTGAACACTGAAGCTTTCTTT.

The chain links TRBV28 to TRBJ1-2; no clear D. Trimming cost V 3 bases and J 2 bases, with 10 bases left between them. Germline V lookup: CDR1 MDHEN, CDR2 SYDVKM. This CDR3 comprises 14 residues. Here the CDR3 reads CASSLGRSNYGYTF. The CDR3 DNA sequence: TGTGCCAGCAGTTTGGGCAGGTCGAACTATGGCTACACCTTC.

This chain uses TRBV6-1 with TRBJ1-5; 10 bases line up with TRBD1. There are 15 residues in the CDR3. J lost 5 bases, V lost 7 bases, and 8 bases had no gene match. Germline CDR1 and CDR2: MNHNS and SASEGT. The CDR3 coding sequence is TGTGCCAGCACCGGGGGACAGGGGTCCTATCAGCCCCAGCATTTT. This translates into CASTGGQGSYQPQHF.

This clone was found a few times. This chain joins TRBV29-1 and TRBJ2-7; the D gene is possibly TRBD1 (6 bases). The CDR3 totals 11 residues. With 6 bases removed from V and 3 bases from J, the gap between germline ends came to 9 bases. CDR1 and CDR2 from the germline V gene are SQVTM and ANQGSEA. The CDR3 sequence: CSVRTDYEQYF. The CDR3 DNA is TGCAGCGTAAGGACAGACTACGAGCAGTACTTC.

Only a few counts were recorded for this clone. The J gene is TRBJ1-1, the V gene TRBV4-1, with TRBD1 identical over 7 bases. CDR1 is MGHRA and CDR2 is YSYEKL in the germline V gene. CDR3 length: 12 residues. V dropped 2 bases and J dropped 8; count of bases not matched to a gene: 2. The chain's CDR3 is CASSQHRGEAFF. The CDR3 region has the DNA TGCGCCAGCAGCCAACACAGGGGCGAAGCTTTCTTT.

The V call is TRBV11-2, the J call TRBJ2-7; D is perhaps TRBD1 (6 bases). From germline, CDR1 is SGHAT and CDR2 FQNNGV. Trimming removed 7 bases from V and 2 bases from J, with 12 bases in between. The CDR3 extends over 13 amino acids. CDR3: CASIVTGTYEQYF. As DNA, the CDR3 is TGTGCCAGCATCGTCACAGGGACCTACGAGCAGTACTTC.

The V gene is TRBV19, the J gene TRBJ1-6, with a weak D call TRBD1 (6 bases). The CDR3 consists of 15 residues. The germline V gene encodes CDR1 LNHDA and CDR2 SQIVND (reference sequence). Trimming left V 3 bases short and J 9 bases short, with 15 bases between. The CDR3 DNA sequence: TGTGCCAGTAGTATGGGGGCAGGGGTGCGTTCACCCCTCCACTTT. Amino acid sequence: CASSMGAGVRSPLHF.

V and J are TRBV18 and TRBJ2-1; the D gene is possibly TRBD2 (6 bases). The V gene lost 4 bases and the J gene lost 3 bases, with 10 bases spanning the gap. In germline, CDR1 is KGHSH, CDR2 LQKENI. The CDR3 is 14 residues long. DNA of the CDR3: TGTGCCAGCTCACTGGGACTCAGCTACAATGAGCAGTTCTTC. Its translation: CASSLGLSYNEQFF.

CDR3 in DNA: TGTGCCAGCACCCCGGGTGGGGCAGTAGAGACCCAGTACTTC. Amino acids: CASTPGGAVETQYF. V gene TRBV6-5 combines with J gene TRBJ2-5; maybe TRBD1 (5 bases). CDR1 and CDR2 (germline): MNHEY, SVGAGI. The germline V and J ends were trimmed by 7 bases and 4 bases, with 16 bases remaining between them. The CDR3 extends over 14 amino acids.

The chain carries TRBV9 and TRBJ2-2; 8 nucleotides agree with TRBD1. CDR3 size: 16 residues. Germline V gene lookup returns CDR1 SGDLS and CDR2 YYNGEE. The ends lost 0 bases at V and 5 bases at J; junction bases unmatched: 6. In DNA, the CDR3 is TGTGCCAGCAGCGTAGCTTCAGGGGGCGGGACCGGGGAGCTGTTTTTT. It encodes CASSVASGGGTGELFF.

The chain employs TRBV7-2 and TRBJ2-2, with 10 bases that match TRBD2. V gave up 0 bases and J gave up 4 bases; unmatched junction bases: 2. The CDR3 consists of 16 residues. CDR1 and CDR2 (germline): SGHTA, FQGNSA. In DNA, the CDR3 is TGTGCCAGCAGCTTAGCCGCTAGCGGGGGCACCGGGGAGCTGTTTTTT. Encoded protein: CASSLAASGGTGELFF.

The chain links TRBV15 to TRBJ1-1, with D possibly matching TRBD1 (5 bases). CDR3 size: 13 residues. In germline, CDR1 is LNHNV, CDR2 YYDKDF (reference sequence). The ends were cut back, 1 base at V and 6 bases at J, with 9 bases in the middle. As DNA, the CDR3 is TGTGCCACCAGCAGAGCGGGGGTGCCTGAAGCTTTCTTT. Protein: CATSRAGVPEAFF.

This clone was observed a handful of times. The chain links TRBV3-1 (or the pseudogene TRBV3-2) to TRBJ2-7; 8 bases agree with TRBD2. CDR1 is LGHDT, CDR2 YNNKEL, per germline (reference sequence). After removal of 4 bases from V and 6 bases from J, the junction contained 11 bases not matched to a gene. This CDR3 region has 15 residues. CDR3 in amino acids: CASSLGALAGREQYF. CDR3 coding DNA: TGTGCCAGCAGCCTCGGGGCGCTAGCGGGCCGCGAGCAGTACTTC.

The chain has TRBV18 and TRBJ2-5; TRBD2 aligns across 12 bases. The CDR3 has 17 amino acids. With V trimmed by 2 bases and J by 2 bases, 6 bases remained unmatched. Germline V gene lookup returns CDR1 KGHSH and CDR2 LQKENI. CDR3 bases: TGTGCCAGCTCACCAACGCTACTAGCGGGAGGTCAAGAGACCCAGTACTTC. Amino acid sequence: CASSPTLLAGGQETQYF.

V gene TRBV19 combines with J gene TRBJ1-2; tentative D call: TRBD1 (6 bases). The CDR3 extends over 15 amino acids. CDR1 is LNHDA and CDR2 is SQIVND in the germline V gene (reference sequence). V gave up 3 bases and J gave up 6 bases, with 17 bases separating them. The CDR3 coding sequence is TGTGCCAGTAGTATTGGTCTTCAGGGGCAGGATGGCTACACCTTC. Its translation is CASSIGLQGQDGYTF.

V and J are TRBV7-2 and TRBJ1-5, with D hard to call. There are 14 residues in the CDR3. Per the germline V gene, CDR1 is SGHTA and CDR2 is FQGNSA. Trimming took off 1 base at V and 1 base at J, with 5 bases between the two ends. CDR3 protein: CASSLVQSNQPQHF. CDR3 sequence (DNA): TGTGCCAGCAGCTTAGTACAGAGCAATCAGCCCCAGCATTTT.

The chain combines TRBV7-2 with TRBJ1-5; TRBD1 matches 7 bases. This CDR3 region has 15 residues. Germline V gene lookup returns CDR1 SGHTA and CDR2 FQGNSA. Losses at the gene ends were 4 bases for V and 2 bases for J; bases not matched to a gene: 5. The CDR3 region is CASSSTGPGNQPQHF. CDR3 DNA sequence: TGTGCCAGCAGCTCGACAGGGCCGGGCAATCAGCCCCAGCATTTT.

The V gene is TRBV7-2, the J gene TRBJ2-1, with 7 bases lining up with TRBD2. Germline assignment: CDR1 SGHTA and CDR2 FQGNSA. This CDR3 spans 14 amino acids. V trimming: 1 base; J trimming: 3 bases; junction bases outside the gene matches: 0. The CDR3 DNA reads as TGTGCCAGCAGCTTAGGGACTAGCTACAATGAGCAGTTCTTC. This translates into CASSLGTSYNEQFF.

The chain recombines TRBV7-2 with TRBJ2-4; 9 bases line up with TRBD1. With 3 bases clipped from V and 0 bases from J, the junction kept 0 bases outside the gene matches. CDR3 size: 15 residues. Germline-derived CDR1 and CDR2 are SGHTA and FQGNSA. The chain's CDR3 is CASSLTGGAKNIQYF. CDR3 DNA sequence: TGTGCCAGCAGCTTGACAGGGGGAGCCAAAAACATTCAGTACTTC. The full variable domain, rest sourced from reference TRBV7-2 and TRBJ2-4, is GAGVSQSPSNKVTEKGKDVELRCDPISGHTALYWYRQSLGQGLEFLIYFQGNSAPDKSGLPSDRFSAERTGGSVSTLTIQRTQQEDSAVYLCASSLTGGAKNIQYFGAGTRLSVL.

This clone has just one count. The chain combines TRBV27 with TRBJ2-1, with 12 bases aligning to TRBD2. CDR1 and CDR2 from the germline V gene are MNHEY and SMNVEV (reference sequence). V lost 8 bases, J lost 0 bases, and 17 bases stayed unmatched. This CDR3 has 20 amino acids. The CDR3 DNA is TGTGCCAGCGTAAAAAGGACTAGCGGGACATCTCAGAGCTCCTACAATGAGCAGTTCTTC. Residues: CASVKRTSGTSQSSYNEQFF.

The V and J genes are TRBV4-3 and TRBJ2-7; no definite D call. V dropped 0 bases and J dropped 6 bases, with 12 bases sitting between them. Germline CDR1 and CDR2: LGHNA and YSLEER. The CDR3 extends over 14 amino acids. CDR3 loop: CASSQDAYFGEQYF. The CDR3 DNA follows: TGCGCCAGCAGCCAAGATGCCTACTTCGGCGAGCAGTACTTC.

This chain uses TRBV5-8 with TRBJ2-1; 11 bases map to TRBD2. Trimming cost V 4 bases and J 5 bases; bases outside gene matches: 8. CDR3 length equals 16 residues. Germline-derived CDR1 and CDR2 are SGHTS and YDEGEE. CDR3 nucleotides: TGTGCCAGCAGCCCCACCGGGACTAGCGGAAACAATGAGCAGTTCTTC. Protein: CASSPTGTSGNNEQFF.

V and J are TRBV7-8 and TRBJ2-7, with TRBD2 matching 7 bases. The V gene end was trimmed by 5 bases and the J gene end by 1 base; junction bases not matched to a gene: 11. The CDR3 loop spans 16 amino acids. Germline V gene sequence: CDR1 SGHVS, CDR2 FQNEAQ. The CDR3 region is CASSRGGEGLSYEQYF. CDR3 sequence (DNA): TGTGCCAGCAGCCGTGGGGGGGAGGGCTTATCCTACGAGCAGTACTTC.

DNA of the CDR3: TGTGCCAGCAGTTACAGGCCGGGACAGGTCGCCTACGAGCAGTACTTC. It specifies CASSYRPGQVAYEQYF. The rearrangement links TRBV6-5 to TRBJ2-7; 8 bases fit TRBD1. The germline V gene has CDR1 MNHEY and CDR2 SVGAGI. CDR3 length equals 16 residues. J lost 2 bases, V lost 2 bases, and 8 bases had no gene match.

In its sample, this clone was seen a few times. Other nucleotide sequences in the sample specify the same CDR3. The chain links TRBV7-9 to TRBJ1-1; no firm D call. Germline-derived CDR1 and CDR2 are SEHNR and FQNEAQ (reference sequence). The CDR3 runs to 13 residues. V lost 3 bases and J 1 base, leaving 6 bases between the germline ends. CDR3 residues: CASSLTPNTEAFF. CDR3 sequence (DNA): TGTGCCAGCAGCTTGACACCGAACACTGAAGCTTTCTTT. The full variable domain, in which reference TRBV7-9 and TRBJ1-1 provide the parts outside the CDR3, is DTGVSQNPRHKITKRGQNVTFRCDPISEHNRLYWYRQTLGQGPEFLTYFQNEAQLEKSRLLSDRFSAERPKGSFSTLEIQRTEQGDSAMYLCASSLTPNTEAFFGQGTRLTVV.

The CDR3 DNA reads TGTGCCAGCAGCGAAGTGGGAGGCAATCAGCCCCAGCATTTT. This gives the protein CASSEVGGNQPQHF. V is TRBV3-1 (or the pseudogene TRBV3-2) and J is TRBJ1-5; D gene uncertain. Germline lookup yields CDR1 LGHDT and CDR2 YNNKEL (reference sequence). The V end was cut by 5 bases, the J end by 2 bases, with 10 bases between. This CDR3 contains 14 residues.